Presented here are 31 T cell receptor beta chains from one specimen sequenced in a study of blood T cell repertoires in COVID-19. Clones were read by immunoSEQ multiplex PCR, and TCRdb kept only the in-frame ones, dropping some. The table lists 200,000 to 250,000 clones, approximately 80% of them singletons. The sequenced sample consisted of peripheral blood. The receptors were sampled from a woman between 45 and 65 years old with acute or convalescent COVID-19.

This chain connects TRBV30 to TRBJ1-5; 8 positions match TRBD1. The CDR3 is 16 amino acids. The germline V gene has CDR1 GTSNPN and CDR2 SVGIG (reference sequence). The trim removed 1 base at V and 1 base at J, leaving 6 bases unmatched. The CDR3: CAWSGQGIGSNQPQHF. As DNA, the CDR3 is TGTGCCTGGAGTGGACAGGGGATTGGAAGCAATCAGCCCCAGCATTTT.

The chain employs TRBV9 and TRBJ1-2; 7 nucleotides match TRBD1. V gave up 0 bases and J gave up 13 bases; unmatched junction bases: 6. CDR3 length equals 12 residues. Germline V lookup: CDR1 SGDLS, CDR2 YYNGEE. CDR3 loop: CASSVGGGGRTF. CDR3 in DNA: TGTGCCAGCAGCGTAGGAGGAGGGGGCCGCACCTTC.

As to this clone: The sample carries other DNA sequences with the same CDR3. In DNA form, the CDR3 reads TGTGCCAGCAGTTACGGGACTAGCGGGACTGGGGAGCAGTACTTC. Translated, it gives CASSYGTSGTGEQYF. The genes are TRBV6-6 and TRBJ2-7; 13 nucleotides agree with TRBD2. The CDR3 has 15 amino acids. The germline V gene has CDR1 MNHNY and CDR2 SVGAGI (reference sequence). With V trimmed by 2 bases and J by 7 bases, 5 bases remained unmatched.

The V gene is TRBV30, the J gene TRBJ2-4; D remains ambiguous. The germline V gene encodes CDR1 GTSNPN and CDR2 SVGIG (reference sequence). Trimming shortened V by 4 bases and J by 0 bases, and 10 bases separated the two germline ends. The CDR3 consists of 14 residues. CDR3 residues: CAWTPTIAKNIQYF. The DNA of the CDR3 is TGTGCCTGGACCCCGACAATAGCCAAAAACATTCAGTACTTC.

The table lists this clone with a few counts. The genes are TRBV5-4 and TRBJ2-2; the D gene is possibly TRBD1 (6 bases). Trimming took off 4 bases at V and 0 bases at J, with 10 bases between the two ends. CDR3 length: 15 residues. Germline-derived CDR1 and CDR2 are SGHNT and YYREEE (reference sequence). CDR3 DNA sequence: TGTGCCAGCAGCCCCCGGACAGCGAACACCGGGGAGCTGTTTTTT. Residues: CASSPRTANTGELFF.

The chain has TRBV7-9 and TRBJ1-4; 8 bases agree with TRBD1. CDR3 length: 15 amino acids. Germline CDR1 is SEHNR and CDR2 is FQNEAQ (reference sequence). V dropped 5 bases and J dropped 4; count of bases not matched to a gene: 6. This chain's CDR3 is CASSNQGAGNEKLFF. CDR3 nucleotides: TGTGCCAGCAGCAACCAGGGGGCGGGTAATGAAAAACTGTTTTTT. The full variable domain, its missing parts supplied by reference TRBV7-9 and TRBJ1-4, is DTGVSQNPRHKITKRGQNVTFRCDPISEHNRLYWYRQTLGQGPEFLTYFQNEAQLEKSRLLSDRFSAERPKGSFSTLEIQRTEQGDSAMYLCASSNQGAGNEKLFFGSGTQLSVL.

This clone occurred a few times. This chain's CDR3 is CASRTLRDRQDGYTF. As DNA, the CDR3 is TGTGCCAGCAGGACCCTCCGGGACAGGCAGGATGGCTACACCTTC. V and J are TRBV6-6 and TRBJ1-2, with 8 bases matching TRBD1. The trim removed 6 bases at V and 6 bases at J, leaving 12 bases unmatched. The CDR3 length is 15 residues. The germline V gene has CDR1 MNHNY and CDR2 SVGAGI (reference sequence).

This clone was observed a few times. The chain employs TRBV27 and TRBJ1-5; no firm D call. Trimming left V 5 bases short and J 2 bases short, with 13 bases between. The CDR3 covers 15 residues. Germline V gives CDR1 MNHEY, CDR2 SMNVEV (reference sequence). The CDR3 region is CASSQYPRGNQPQHF. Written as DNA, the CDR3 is TGTGCCAGCAGTCAATACCCACGGGGCAATCAGCCCCAGCATTTT.

CDR3 in amino acids: CASSPSRTSFSEQYF. In DNA form, the CDR3 reads TGTGCCAGCAGCCCCTCGAGGACTAGTTTTTCGGAGCAGTACTTC. The rearrangement uses TRBV7-2 and TRBJ2-7; 7 nucleotides align to TRBD2. The CDR3 runs 15 residues. J was trimmed by 7 bases and V by 5 bases; bases with no gene match: 14. CDR1 is SGHTA, CDR2 FQGNSA, per germline.

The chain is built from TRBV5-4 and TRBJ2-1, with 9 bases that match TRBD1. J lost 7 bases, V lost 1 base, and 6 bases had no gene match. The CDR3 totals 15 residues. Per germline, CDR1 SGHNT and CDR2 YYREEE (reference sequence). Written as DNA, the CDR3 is TGTGCCAGCAGCTTGTACGCGACAGGGGGTAATGAGCAGTTCTTC. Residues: CASSLYATGGNEQFF. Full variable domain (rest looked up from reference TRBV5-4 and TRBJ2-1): ETGVTQSPTHLIKTRGQQVTLRCSSQSGHNTVSWYQQALGQGPQFIFQYYREEENGRGNFPPRFSGLQFPNYSSELNVNALELDDSALYLCASSLYATGGNEQFFGPGTRLTVL.

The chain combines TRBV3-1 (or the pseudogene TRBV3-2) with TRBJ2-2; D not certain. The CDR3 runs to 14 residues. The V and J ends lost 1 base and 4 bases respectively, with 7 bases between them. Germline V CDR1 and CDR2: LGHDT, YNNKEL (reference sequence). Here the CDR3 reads CASSQAVFTGELFF. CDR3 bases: TGTGCCAGCAGCCAAGCAGTGTTCACCGGGGAGCTGTTTTTT.

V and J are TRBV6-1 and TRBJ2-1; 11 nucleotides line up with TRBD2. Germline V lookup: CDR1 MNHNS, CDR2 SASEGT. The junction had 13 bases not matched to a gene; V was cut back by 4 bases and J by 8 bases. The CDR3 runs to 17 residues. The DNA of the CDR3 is TGTGCCAGCAGTGCAGGGACTAGCGGAACCCCTATGGATGAGCAGTTCTTC. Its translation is CASSAGTSGTPMDEQFF.

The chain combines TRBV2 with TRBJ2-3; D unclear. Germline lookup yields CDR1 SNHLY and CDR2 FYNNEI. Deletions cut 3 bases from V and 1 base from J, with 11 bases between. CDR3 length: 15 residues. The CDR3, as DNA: TGTGCCAGCAGTGAGTCGGCGGATCGCACAGATACGCAGTATTTT. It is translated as CASSESADRTDTQYF.

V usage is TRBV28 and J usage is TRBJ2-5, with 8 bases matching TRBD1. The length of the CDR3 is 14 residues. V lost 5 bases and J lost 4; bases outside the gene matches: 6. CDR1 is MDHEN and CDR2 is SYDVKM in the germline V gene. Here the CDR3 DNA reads TGTGCCAGCAGTCAGGACAGGGTTGGAGAGACCCAGTACTTC. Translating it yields CASSQDRVGETQYF.

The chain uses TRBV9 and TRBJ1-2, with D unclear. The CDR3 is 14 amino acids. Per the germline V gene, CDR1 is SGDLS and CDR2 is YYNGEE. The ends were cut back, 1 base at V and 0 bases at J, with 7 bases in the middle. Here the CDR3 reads CASSVQASNYGYTF. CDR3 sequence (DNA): TGTGCCAGCAGCGTACAGGCCTCTAACTATGGCTACACCTTC.

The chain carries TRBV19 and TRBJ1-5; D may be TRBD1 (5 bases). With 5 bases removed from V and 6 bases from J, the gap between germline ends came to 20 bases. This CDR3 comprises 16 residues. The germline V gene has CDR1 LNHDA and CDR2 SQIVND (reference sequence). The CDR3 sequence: CASSVGRKGRVQPQHF. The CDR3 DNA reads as TGTGCCAGTAGTGTGGGGCGGAAAGGAAGAGTTCAGCCCCAGCATTTT.

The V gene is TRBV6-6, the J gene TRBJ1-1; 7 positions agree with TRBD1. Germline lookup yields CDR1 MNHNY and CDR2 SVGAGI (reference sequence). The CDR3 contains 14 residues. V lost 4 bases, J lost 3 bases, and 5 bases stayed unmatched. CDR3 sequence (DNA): TGTGCCAGCAGTTCCCGGGACAGTTACACTGAAGCTTTCTTT. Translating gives CASSSRDSYTEAFF.

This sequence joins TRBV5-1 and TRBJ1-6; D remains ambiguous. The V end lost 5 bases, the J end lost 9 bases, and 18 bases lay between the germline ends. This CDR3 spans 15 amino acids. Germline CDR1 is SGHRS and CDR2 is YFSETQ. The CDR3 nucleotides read TGCGCCAGCAGGGAGCTCCGGGATATCTTTTCACCCCTCCACTTT. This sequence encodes CASRELRDIFSPLHF.

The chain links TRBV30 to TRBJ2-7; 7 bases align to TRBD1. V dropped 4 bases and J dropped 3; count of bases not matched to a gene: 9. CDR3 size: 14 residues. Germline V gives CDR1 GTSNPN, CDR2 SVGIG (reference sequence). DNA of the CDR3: TGTGCCTGGACCTCGGGACAGAGGATCTACGAGCAGTACTTC. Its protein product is CAWTSGQRIYEQYF. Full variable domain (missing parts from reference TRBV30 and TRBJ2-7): SQTIHQWPATLVQPVGSPLSLECTVEGTSNPNLYWYRQAAGRGLQLLFYSVGIGQISSEVPQNLSASRPQDRQFILSSKKLLLSDSGFYLCAWTSGQRIYEQYFGPGTRLTVT.

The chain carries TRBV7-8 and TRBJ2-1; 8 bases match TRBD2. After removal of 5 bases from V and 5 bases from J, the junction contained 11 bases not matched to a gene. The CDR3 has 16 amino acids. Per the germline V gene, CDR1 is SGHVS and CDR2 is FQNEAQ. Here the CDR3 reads CASSILGPGGNNEQFF. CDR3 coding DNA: TGTGCCAGCAGCATTCTCGGGCCGGGAGGGAACAATGAGCAGTTCTTC. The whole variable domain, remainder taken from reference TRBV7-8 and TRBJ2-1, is GAGVSQSPRYKVAKRGQDVALRCDPISGHVSLFWYQQALGQGPEFLTYFQNEAQLDKSGLPSDRFFAERPEGSVSTLKIQRTQQEDSAVYLCASSILGPGGNNEQFFGPGTRLTVL.

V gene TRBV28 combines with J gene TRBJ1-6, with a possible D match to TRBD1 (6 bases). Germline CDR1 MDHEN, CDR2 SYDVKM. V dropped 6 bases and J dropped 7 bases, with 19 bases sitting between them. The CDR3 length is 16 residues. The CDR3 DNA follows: TGTGCCAGCAGCTCATTAACAGGGAGGGTAAATTCACCCCTCCACTTT. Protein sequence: CASSSLTGRVNSPLHF.

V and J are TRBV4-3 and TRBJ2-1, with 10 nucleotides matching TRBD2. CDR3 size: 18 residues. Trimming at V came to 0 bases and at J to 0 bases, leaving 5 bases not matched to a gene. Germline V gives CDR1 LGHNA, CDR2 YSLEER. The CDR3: CASSQELAGGLSYNEQFF. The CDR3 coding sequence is TGCGCCAGCAGCCAAGAATTAGCGGGGGGTCTCTCCTACAATGAGCAGTTCTTC.

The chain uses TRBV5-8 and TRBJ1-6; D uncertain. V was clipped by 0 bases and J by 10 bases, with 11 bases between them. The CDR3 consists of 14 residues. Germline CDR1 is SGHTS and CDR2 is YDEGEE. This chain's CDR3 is CASSLDGGNSPLHF. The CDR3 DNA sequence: TGTGCCAGCAGCTTGGACGGAGGGAACTCACCCCTCCACTTT.

The CDR3 DNA reads as TGCGCCAGCAGCTTGGCCGAGGACAGCTACGAGCAGTACTTC. Its protein is CASSLAEDSYEQYF. V and J are TRBV5-1 and TRBJ2-7; tentative D call: TRBD1 (6 bases). CDR1 and CDR2 (germline): SGHRS, YFSETQ. CDR3 length: 14 residues. V lost 0 bases and J lost 3, with 10 bases in between. Together with reference TRBV5-1 and TRBJ2-7, the CDR3 gives the full variable domain: KAGVTQTPRYLIKTRGQQVTLSCSPISGHRSVSWYQQTPGQGLQFLFEYFSETQRNKGNFPGRFSGRQFSNSRSEMNVSTLELGDSALYLCASSLAEDSYEQYFGPGTRLTVT.

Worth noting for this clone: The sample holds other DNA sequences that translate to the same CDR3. Written as DNA, the CDR3 is TGCGCCAGCAGCTTACAGGGCGATGGCTACACCTTC. Translated, it gives CASSLQGDGYTF. The chain joins TRBV5-1 to TRBJ1-2; D may be TRBD1 (6 bases). This CDR3 has 12 residues. Germline V gene lookup returns CDR1 SGHRS and CDR2 YFSETQ. Trimming removed 2 bases from V and 6 bases from J, with 8 bases in between.

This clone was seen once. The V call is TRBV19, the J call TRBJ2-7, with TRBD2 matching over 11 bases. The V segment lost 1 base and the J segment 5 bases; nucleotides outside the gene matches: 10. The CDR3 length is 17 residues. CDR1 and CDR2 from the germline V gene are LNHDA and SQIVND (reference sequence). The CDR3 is CASSIGELAGVPNEQYF. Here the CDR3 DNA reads TGTGCCAGTAGTATAGGGGAACTAGCGGGAGTCCCCAACGAGCAGTACTTC.

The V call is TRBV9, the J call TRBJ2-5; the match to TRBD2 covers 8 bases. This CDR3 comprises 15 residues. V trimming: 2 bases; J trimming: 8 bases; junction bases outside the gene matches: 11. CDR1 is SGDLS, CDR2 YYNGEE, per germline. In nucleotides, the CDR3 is TGTGCCAGCAGCGTTAATAGCGGGGCCCAGGAAACCCAGTACTTC. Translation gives CASSVNSGAQETQYF. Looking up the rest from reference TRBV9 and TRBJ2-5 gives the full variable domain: DSGVTQTPKHLITATGQRVTLRCSPRSGDLSVYWYQQSLDQGLQFLIQYYNGEERAKGNILERFSAQQFPDLHSELNLSSLELGDSALYFCASSVNSGAQETQYFGPGTRLLVL.

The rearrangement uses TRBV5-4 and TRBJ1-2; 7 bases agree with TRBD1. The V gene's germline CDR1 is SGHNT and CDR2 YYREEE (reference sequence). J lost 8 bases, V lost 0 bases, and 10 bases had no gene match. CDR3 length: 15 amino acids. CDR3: CASSLDDREFGGYTF. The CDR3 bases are TGTGCCAGCAGCTTGGACGACAGGGAGTTTGGAGGCTACACCTTC.

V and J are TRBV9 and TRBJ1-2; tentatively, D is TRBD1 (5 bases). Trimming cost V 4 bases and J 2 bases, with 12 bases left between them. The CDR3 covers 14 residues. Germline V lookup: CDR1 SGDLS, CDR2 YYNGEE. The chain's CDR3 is CASSPGGGNYGYTF. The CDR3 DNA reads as TGTGCCAGCAGCCCCGGGGGGGGGAACTATGGCTACACCTTC.

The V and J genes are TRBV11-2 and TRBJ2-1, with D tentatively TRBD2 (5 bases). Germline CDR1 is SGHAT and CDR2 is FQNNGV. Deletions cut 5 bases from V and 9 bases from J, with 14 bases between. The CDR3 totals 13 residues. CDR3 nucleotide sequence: TGTGCCAGCAGCGCTCTACTAGATGGTGAGCAGTTCTTC. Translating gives CASSALLDGEQFF. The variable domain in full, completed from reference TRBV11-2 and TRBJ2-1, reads EAGVAQSPRYKIIEKRQSVAFWCNPISGHATLYWYQQILGQGPKLLIQFQNNGVVDDSQLPKDRFSAERLKGVDSTLKIQPAKLEDSAVYLCASSALLDGEQFFGPGTRLTVL.

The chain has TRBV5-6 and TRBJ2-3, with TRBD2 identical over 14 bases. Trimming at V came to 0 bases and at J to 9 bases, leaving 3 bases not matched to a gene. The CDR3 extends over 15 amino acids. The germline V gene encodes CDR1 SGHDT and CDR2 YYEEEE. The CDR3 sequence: CASSLEGTSGGTQYF. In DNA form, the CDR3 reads TGTGCCAGCAGCTTGGAGGGGACTAGCGGGGGCACGCAGTATTTT.